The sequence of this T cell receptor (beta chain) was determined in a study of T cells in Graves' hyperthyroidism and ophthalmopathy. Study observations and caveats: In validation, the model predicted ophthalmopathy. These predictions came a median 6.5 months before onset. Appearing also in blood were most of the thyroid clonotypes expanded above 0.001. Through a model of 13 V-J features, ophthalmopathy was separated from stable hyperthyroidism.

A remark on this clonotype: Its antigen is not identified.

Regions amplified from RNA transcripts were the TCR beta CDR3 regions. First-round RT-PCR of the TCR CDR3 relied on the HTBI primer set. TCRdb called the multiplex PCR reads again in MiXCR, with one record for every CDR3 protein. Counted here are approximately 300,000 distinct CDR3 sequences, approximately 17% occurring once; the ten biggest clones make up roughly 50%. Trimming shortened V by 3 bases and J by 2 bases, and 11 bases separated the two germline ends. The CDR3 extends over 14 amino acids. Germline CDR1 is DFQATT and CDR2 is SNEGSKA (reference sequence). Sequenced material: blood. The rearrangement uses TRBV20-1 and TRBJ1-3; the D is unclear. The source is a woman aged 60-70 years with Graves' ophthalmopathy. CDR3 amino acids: CSAREGRTGNTIYF. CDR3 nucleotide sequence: TGCAGTGCTAGGGAAGGGAGGACTGGAAACACCATATATTTT.